The 22 T cell receptor beta chains listed next were all sequenced from one sample in a study of shared clonotypes between healthy human individuals. Sequencing was performed with immunoSEQ multiplex PCR; in TCRdb, only in-frame clones are kept and a portion is missing. The profile shows about 450,000 clones, around 79% of them singletons. Sequenced material: PBMCs. Every receptor here comes from a woman aged 40 to 55 in good health. Some clones in this sample may be carry-over from other donors' samples.

V and J are TRBV6-5 and TRBJ2-7, with D uncertain. This CDR3 spans 12 amino acids. CDR1 and CDR2 from the germline V gene are MNHEY and SVGAGI. V was pared by 5 bases and J by 7 bases, with 12 bases between. The CDR3 DNA is TGTGCCAGCAGTGGACCCGTTGGTGAGCAGTACTTC. This translates into CASSGPVGEQYF.

The DNA for the CDR3 is TGTGCCAGTAGTATCCCGGGCACTGGGGCCAACGTCCTGACTTTC. Amino acid sequence: CASSIPGTGANVLTF. The genes are TRBV19 and TRBJ2-6, with D unresolved. V was shortened by 3 bases and J by 2 bases, with 8 bases between the two germline ends. The germline V gene has CDR1 LNHDA and CDR2 SQIVND (reference sequence). This CDR3 is 15 amino acids long.

This clone was seen a handful of times. The rearrangement joins TRBV2 to TRBJ2-1; possibly TRBD2 for D (7 bases). V was shortened by 11 bases and J by 6 bases, with 17 bases between the two germline ends. Per germline, CDR1 SNHLY and CDR2 FYNNEI. The length of the CDR3 is 13 residues. The DNA for the CDR3 is TGTGCCGGGGGCGGGAGCAAGCGCAATGAGCAGTTCTTC. Residues: CAGGGSKRNEQFF.

The rearrangement uses TRBV10-2 and TRBJ2-2; 9 bases agree with TRBD1. V dropped 0 bases and J dropped 4; count of bases not matched to a gene: 9. Germline V CDR1 and CDR2: WSHSY, SAAADI. The CDR3 totals 18 residues. CDR3 amino acids: CASSESLWTGEVTGELFF. Written as DNA, the CDR3 is TGCGCCAGCAGTGAGTCGCTCTGGACAGGGGAGGTCACCGGGGAGCTGTTTTTT.

The genes are TRBV27 and TRBJ2-2; D is possibly TRBD2 (6 bases). The CDR3 is 14 residues long. V was cut by 4 bases and J by 6 bases, with 12 bases left in between. In germline, CDR1 is MNHEY, CDR2 SMNVEV (reference sequence). The CDR3 loop reads CASSSTSWAGELFF. Written as DNA, the CDR3 is TGTGCCAGCAGTTCGACTAGTTGGGCCGGGGAGCTGTTTTTT.

The chain has TRBV4-3 and TRBJ2-7; no reliable D call. V was trimmed by 1 base and J by 0 bases, leaving 7 bases between them. Germline V lookup: CDR1 LGHNA, CDR2 YSLEER. The CDR3 length is 14 residues. In nucleotides, the CDR3 is TGCGCCAGCAGCCAAGTGATCAACTCCTACGAGCAGTACTTC. It translates to CASSQVINSYEQYF.

The rearrangement links TRBV7-2 to TRBJ2-7; D call uncertain. V lost 5 bases and J lost 4, with 18 bases in between. Germline V CDR1 and CDR2: SGHTA, FQGNSA. The CDR3 loop spans 15 amino acids. CDR3 protein: CASSLAGNPPYEQYF. As DNA, the CDR3 is TGTGCCAGCAGCCTTGCAGGTAACCCCCCGTACGAGCAGTACTTC.

CDR3 sequence: CASSPSRDNFEAFF. The DNA of the CDR3 is TGTGCCAGCTCACCGTCCCGGGACAACTTTGAAGCTTTCTTT. V and J are TRBV18 and TRBJ1-1; a possible D gene is TRBD1 (6 bases). The CDR3 covers 14 residues. The germline CDR1 and CDR2 sequences are KGHSH and LQKENI. The V and J ends lost 3 bases and 7 bases respectively, with 15 bases between them. Full variable domain (remainder filled in from reference TRBV18 and TRBJ1-1): NAGVMQNPRHLVRRRGQEARLRCSPMKGHSHVYWYRQLPEEGLKFMVYLQKENIIDESGMPKERFSAEFPKEGPSILRIQQVVRGDSAAYFCASSPSRDNFEAFFGQGTRLTVV.

The chain recombines TRBV5-1 with TRBJ2-2, with TRBD2 matching 8 bases. Trimming took 0 bases from V and 1 from J; bases not matched to a gene: 5. The CDR3 totals 17 residues. Germline values: CDR1 SGHRS, CDR2 YFSETQ. The DNA of the CDR3 is TGCGCCAGCAGCTTGGAGCCTAGCGGGCAGAACACCGGGGAGCTGTTTTTT. Amino acids: CASSLEPSGQNTGELFF.

The chain has TRBV28 and TRBJ2-1; 7 nucleotides match TRBD2. V lost 11 bases to trimming and J lost 1 base; unmatched junction nucleotides: 14. Per germline, CDR1 MDHEN and CDR2 SYDVKM. There are 16 residues in the CDR3. CDR3 amino acids: CAGATSRGGSYNEQFF. The CDR3 DNA is TGTGCCGGAGCAACATCCCGCGGGGGTTCCTACAATGAGCAGTTCTTC.

The chain is built from TRBV5-4 and TRBJ2-7; D perhaps matches TRBD2 (5 bases). From germline, CDR1 is SGHNT and CDR2 YYREEE (reference sequence). The CDR3 consists of 14 residues. Trimming took 4 bases from V and 7 from J, leaving 18 bases between them. DNA of the CDR3: TGTGCCAGCAGCGCTGGAAGGCGGGTGGGGGAGCAGTACTTC. Amino acid sequence: CASSAGRRVGEQYF.

A few counts support this clone. The rearrangement uses TRBV10-3 and TRBJ1-2; D is perhaps TRBD1 (5 bases). CDR1 and CDR2 (germline): ENHRY, SYGVKD. Trimming pared 7 bases from V and 7 bases from J, leaving 25 bases between. This CDR3 has 16 residues. CDR3 nucleotide sequence: TGTGCCATCACGAAAGTGACCGGGGGTTCTTCGAGTGGCTACACCTTC. Translating it yields CAITKVTGGSSSGYTF.

This clone was picked up one time. J is TRBJ2-1 and V is TRBV5-1; a weak D match, TRBD1 (6 bases). From germline, CDR1 is SGHRS and CDR2 YFSETQ. This CDR3 spans 13 amino acids. V shed 2 bases and J shed 7 bases, with 10 bases lying between them. CDR3 nucleotides: TGCGCCAGCAGCTTCACAGGGTCAAATGAGCAGTTCTTC. This gives the protein CASSFTGSNEQFF. Full variable domain (missing parts from reference TRBV5-1 and TRBJ2-1): KAGVTQTPRYLIKTRGQQVTLSCSPISGHRSVSWYQQTPGQGLQFLFEYFSETQRNKGNFPGRFSGRQFSNSRSEMNVSTLELGDSALYLCASSFTGSNEQFFGPGTRLTVL.

The gene calls are TRBV7-8 and TRBJ2-1; possibly TRBD1 for D (6 bases). The CDR3 runs 15 residues. Germline V gene data show CDR1 as SGHVS and CDR2 as FQNEAQ. The V and J ends lost 5 bases and 5 bases respectively, with 16 bases between them. The CDR3 sequence is CASSLRGPQDNEQFF. In DNA, the CDR3 is TGTGCCAGCAGCCTCAGGGGTCCACAGGACAATGAGCAGTTCTTC.

This clone occurred a few times. This sequence joins TRBV2 and TRBJ2-1; 14 positions match TRBD2. The germline CDR1 and CDR2 sequences are SNHLY and FYNNEI. V lost 6 bases to trimming and J lost 8 bases; unmatched junction nucleotides: 6. The CDR3 is 15 residues long. The CDR3 sequence: CASSKGTSGSYEQFF. The CDR3 coding sequence is TGTGCCAGCAGCAAAGGGACTAGCGGGAGCTATGAGCAGTTCTTC.

V usage is TRBV10-3 and J usage is TRBJ2-7; 8 positions agree with TRBD1. CDR3 length: 18 residues. From germline, CDR1 is ENHRY and CDR2 SYGVKD. The V gene end was trimmed by 3 bases and the J gene end by 0 bases; junction bases not matched to a gene: 13. CDR3 in amino acids: CAISDPVAGGPSSYEQYF. The DNA of the CDR3 is TGTGCCATCAGTGACCCGGTGGCAGGGGGCCCCAGCTCCTACGAGCAGTACTTC.

This clone was detected ten times or more. This chain links TRBV4-1 with TRBJ1-6, with 8 nucleotides matching TRBD1. This CDR3 has 15 amino acids. V trimming: 6 bases; J trimming: 9 bases; junction bases outside the gene matches: 10. The V gene's germline CDR1 is MGHRA and CDR2 YSYEKL. CDR3 sequence: CASRRTGGKGSPLHF. In nucleotides, the CDR3 is TGCGCCAGCAGGCGCACAGGGGGTAAGGGTTCACCCCTCCACTTT.

This chain connects TRBV5-1 to TRBJ2-1, with 11 bases fitting TRBD2. V shed 4 bases, J shed 5 bases, and the junction held 5 bases outside the gene matches. Germline CDR1 is SGHRS and CDR2 is YFSETQ. CDR3 length equals 15 residues. The CDR3: CASSLGTSGNNEQFF. CDR3 nucleotides: TGCGCCAGCAGCCTCGGGACTAGCGGCAACAATGAGCAGTTCTTC.

As regards this clone: Likely a read error: the CDR3 ends without its conserved phenylalanine or tryptophan. The chain employs TRBV5-6 and TRBJ1-2; D is perhaps TRBD1 (6 bases). The CDR3 is 13 residues long. V dropped 6 bases and J dropped 4 bases, with 13 bases sitting between them. Germline lookup yields CDR1 SGHDT and CDR2 YYEEEE. CDR3: CASTLQGGYGYTL. In DNA form, the CDR3 reads TGTGCCAGCACCCTACAGGGCGGCTATGGCTACACCCTC.

V and J are TRBV28 and TRBJ1-6; tentatively, D is TRBD1 (5 bases). V lost 6 bases to trimming and J lost 5 bases, with 14 bases between them. The CDR3 has 15 amino acids. CDR1 and CDR2 (germline): MDHEN, SYDVKM. The CDR3, as DNA: TGTGCCAGCAGCCCTATCGACAGAGATAATTCACCCCTCCACTTT. It is translated as CASSPIDRDNSPLHF.

A single count supports this clone. The V and J genes are TRBV28 and TRBJ2-7, with 10 positions matching TRBD1. The germline CDR1 and CDR2 sequences are MDHEN and SYDVKM. Trimming cost V 5 bases and J 5 bases; bases outside gene matches: 9. The CDR3 consists of 15 residues. CDR3 sequence: CASSPPGQGSHEQYF. The CDR3 DNA sequence: TGTGCCAGCAGTCCACCGGGACAGGGGTCTCACGAGCAGTACTTC.

This clone came up once. This chain connects TRBV7-8 to TRBJ1-4; D may be TRBD1 (6 bases). The V and J ends lost 2 bases and 7 bases respectively, with 14 bases between them. The length of the CDR3 is 15 residues. Germline CDR1 is SGHVS and CDR2 is FQNEAQ. CDR3 nucleotides: TGTGCCAGCAGCTTAACCAGGGGTCGGATTGAAAAACTGTTTTTT. It is translated as CASSLTRGRIEKLFF.